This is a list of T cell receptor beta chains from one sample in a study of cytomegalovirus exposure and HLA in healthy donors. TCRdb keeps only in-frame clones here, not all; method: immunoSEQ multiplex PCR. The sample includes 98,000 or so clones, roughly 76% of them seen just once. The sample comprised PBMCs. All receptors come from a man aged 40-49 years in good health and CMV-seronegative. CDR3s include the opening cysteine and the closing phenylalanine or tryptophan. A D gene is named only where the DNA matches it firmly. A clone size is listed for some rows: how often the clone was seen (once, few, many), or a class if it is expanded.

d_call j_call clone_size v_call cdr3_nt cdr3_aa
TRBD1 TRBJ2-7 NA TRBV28 TGTGCCAGCAGTCCCTGGACAGGGCCTAGCTACGAGCAGTACTTC CASSPWTGPSYEQYF
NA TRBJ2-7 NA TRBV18 TGTGCCAGCTCACCACGAGGGAACGAGCAGTACTTC CASSPRGNEQYF
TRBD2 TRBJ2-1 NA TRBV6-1 TGTGCCAGCAGTGAAGTCTTGCGGGGGGGCGAAAATGAGCAGTTCTTC CASSEVLRGGENEQFF
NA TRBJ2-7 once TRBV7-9 TGTGCCAGCAGCTCCCCGGGTAGCGGAGTTCTCTCCTACGAGCAGTACTTC CASSSPGSGVLSYEQYF
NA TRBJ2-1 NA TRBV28 TGTGCCAGCGGGGGGTTCTCGGGTGGGAATGAGCAGTTCTTC CASGGFSGGNEQFF
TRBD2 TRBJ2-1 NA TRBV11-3 TGTGCCAGCAGCTTCGCGGGGGGGGTCTACAATGAGCAGTTCTTC CASSFAGGVYNEQFF
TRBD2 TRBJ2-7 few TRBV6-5 TGTGCCAGCAGGGGGGGGAATAAGCAGTACTTC CASRGGNKQYF
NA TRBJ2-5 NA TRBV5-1 TGCGCCAGCAGCCCCGGGACTCCCAAAGAGACCCAGTACTTC CASSPGTPKETQYF
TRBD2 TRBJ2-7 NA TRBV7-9 TGTGCCAGCAGGCGCGGGGGTCCCGGCGAGCAGTACTTC CASRRGGPGEQYF
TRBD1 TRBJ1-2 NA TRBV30 TGTGCCTGGAGTGTGTCAGGGGGATATGGCTACACCTTC CAWSVSGGYGYTF
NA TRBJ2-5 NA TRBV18 TGTGCCAGCTCGGAAGCGAAGACCCAGTACTTC CASSEAKTQYF
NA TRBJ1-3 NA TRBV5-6 TGTGCCAGCAGCTTACAGGGTATCGCTGGAAACACCATATATTTT CASSLQGIAGNTIYF
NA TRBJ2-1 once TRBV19 TGTGCCAGCCAGGACGCGGGGGCGAACAATGAGCAGTTCTTC CASQDAGANNEQFF
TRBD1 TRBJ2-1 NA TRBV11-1 TGTGCCAGCAGACGGACAGGGGATGAGCAGTTCTTC CASRRTGDEQFF
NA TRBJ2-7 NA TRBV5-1 TGCGCCAGCCGCTGGGGGGAGTACGCTACCTACGAGCAGTACTTC CASRWGEYATYEQYF
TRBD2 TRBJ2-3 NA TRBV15 TGTGCCACCAGCAGAGGTCTAGCGGGTCGAGATACGCAGTATTTT CATSRGLAGRDTQYF
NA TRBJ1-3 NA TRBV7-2 TGTGCCAGCAGCCTTAACGCCGGGGGGGACACCATATATTTT CASSLNAGGDTIYF
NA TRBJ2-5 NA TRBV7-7 TGTGCCAGCAGCTTATCTAGCGTTCAAGAGACCCAGTACTTC CASSLSSVQETQYF
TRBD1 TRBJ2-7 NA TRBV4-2 TGTGCCAGCAGCCTCCCCGGGACAGGGGAAGGCGAGCAGTACTTC CASSLPGTGEGEQYF
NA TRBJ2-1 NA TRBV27 TGTGCCAGCAGACAGGGTTACCGGTACAATGAGCAGTTCTTC CASRQGYRYNEQFF
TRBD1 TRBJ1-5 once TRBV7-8 TGTGCCAGCAGCTCCCTGGGACAGCTGAGCAATCAGCCCCAGCATTTT CASSSLGQLSNQPQHF
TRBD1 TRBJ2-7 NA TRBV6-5 TGTGCCAGCCAGCAGGGAGGGACAGGGGGATACGAGCAGTACTTC CASQQGGTGGYEQYF
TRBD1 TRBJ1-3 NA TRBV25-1 TGTGCCAGCAGTGGCCCGACAGGGGATAGTGGAAACACCATATATTTT CASSGPTGDSGNTIYF
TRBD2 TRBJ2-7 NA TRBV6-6 TGTGCCAGCAACCCTAGCGGGACCTACGAGCAGTACTTC CASNPSGTYEQYF
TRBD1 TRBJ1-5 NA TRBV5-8 TGTGCCAGCAGCTTCGGGACAGTAAAGGATCAGCCCCAGCATTTT CASSFGTVKDQPQHF
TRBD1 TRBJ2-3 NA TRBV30 TGTGCCTGGGGACAGGGTACAGATACGCAGTATTTT CAWGQGTDTQYF
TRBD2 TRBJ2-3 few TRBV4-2 TGTGCCAGCAGCCAAGATCGGGCGCGGGGGGGCCTGGCAGATACGCAGTATTTT CASSQDRARGGLADTQYF
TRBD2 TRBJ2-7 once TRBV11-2 TGTGCCAGCAGCCCCCGGAGGGGACTAGCGGGAGGAAGATACGAGCAGTACTTC CASSPRRGLAGGRYEQYF
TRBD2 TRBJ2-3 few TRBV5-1 TGCGCCAGCAGCTCCGGGGTAGCGGGGGCCACAGATACGCAGTATTTT CASSSGVAGATDTQYF
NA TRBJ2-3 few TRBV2 TGTGCCAACAGCCTACGGACAGCGAGCACAGATACGCAGTATTTT CANSLRTASTDTQYF
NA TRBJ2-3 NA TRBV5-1 TGCGCCAGCAGCTTGGAGGCTGGGGGCCAGACAGATACGCAGTATTTT CASSLEAGGQTDTQYF
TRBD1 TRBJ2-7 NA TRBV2 TGTGCCAGCAGGTTCCGGGACAGGACACCGTACGAGCAGTACTTC CASRFRDRTPYEQYF
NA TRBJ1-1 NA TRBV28 TGTGCCAGCCCTGGAATGACAGGGAACACTGAAGCTTTCTTT CASPGMTGNTEAFF
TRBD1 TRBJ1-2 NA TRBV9 TGTGCCAGCAGCGACGGACAGGCTCGCCCTATGAGCTACACCTTC CASSDGQARPMSYTF
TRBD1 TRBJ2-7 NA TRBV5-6 TGTGCCAGCAGCCGAAACAGGGGGTACGAGCAGTACTTC CASSRNRGYEQYF
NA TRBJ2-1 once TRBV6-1 TGTGCCAGCTTAAAAAGTAGAATGAGTGAGCAGTTCTTC CASLKSRMSEQFF
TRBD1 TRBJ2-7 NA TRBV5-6 TGTGCCAGCGGCCTTTCCGGGACAGAATCCTACGAGCAGTACTTC CASGLSGTESYEQYF
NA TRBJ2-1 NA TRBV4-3 TGCGCCAGCAGCCAAGGGCTCGTTCATGAGCAGTTCTTC CASSQGLVHEQFF
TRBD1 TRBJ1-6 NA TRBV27 TGTGCCAGCAGTGCAAGGACAGGGAATAATTCACCCCTCCACTTT CASSARTGNNSPLHF
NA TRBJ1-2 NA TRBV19 TGTGCCAGTAGTACCCTCCCAATGGGAGGGGGGAAAGGCTACACCTTC CASSTLPMGGGKGYTF
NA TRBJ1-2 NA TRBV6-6 TGTGCCAGCAGGGGTGGAGCCAAAACCTATGGCTACACCTTC CASRGGAKTYGYTF
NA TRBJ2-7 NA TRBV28 TGTGCCAGCAGTTTATCGAGGGCCTACGAGCAGTACTTC CASSLSRAYEQYF
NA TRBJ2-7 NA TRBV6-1 TGTGCCAGCAGTGAAGACAGCTCCTACGAGCAGTACTTC CASSEDSSYEQYF
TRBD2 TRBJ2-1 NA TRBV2 TGTGCCAGCAAGGTTCTAGCGGGAGGGAGCGAGCAGTTCTTC CASKVLAGGSEQFF
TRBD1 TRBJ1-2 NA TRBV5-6 TGTGCCAGCACCTTTGCAGATGGGACAGGGGGCGGTGTCCACTATGGCTACACCTTC CASTFADGTGGGVHYGYTF
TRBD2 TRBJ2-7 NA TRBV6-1 TGTGCCCTAGAAAGGGGACTAGCGGGGGACGAGCAGTACTTC CALERGLAGDEQYF
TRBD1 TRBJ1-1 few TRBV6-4 TGTGCCAGCAGTGACTCGGCAGGGGGGAGCACTGAAGCTTTCTTT CASSDSAGGSTEAFF
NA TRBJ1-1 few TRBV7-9 TGTTCCAGCAGCTTAGGGGGGGTGAGGACTGAAGCTTTCTTT CSSSLGGVRTEAFF
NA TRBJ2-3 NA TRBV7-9 TGTTCCAGCAGCACAGGGGATACGCAGTATTTT CSSSTGDTQYF
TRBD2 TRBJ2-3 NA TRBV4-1 TGCGCCAGCAGCCAACGGGAAACTAGCGGGGTAAAGGGCACGCAGTATTTT CASSQRETSGVKGTQYF
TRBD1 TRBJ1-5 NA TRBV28 TGTGCCAGCAGTTCCATGACTGGGGGGACAGCGCAATTCAATCAGCCCCAGCATTTT CASSSMTGGTAQFNQPQHF
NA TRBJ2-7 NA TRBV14 TGTGCCAGCAGCCAAGTCCGCGCGGAGCAGTACTTC CASSQVRAEQYF
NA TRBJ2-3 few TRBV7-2 TGTGCCAGCAGCCAAACTCAAAATACGCAGTATTTT CASSQTQNTQYF
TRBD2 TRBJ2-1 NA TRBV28 TGTGCCAGCAGTTCTCTGACTAGCGCTTCCTACAATGAGCAGTTCTTC CASSSLTSASYNEQFF
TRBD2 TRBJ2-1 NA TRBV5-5 TGTGCCAGCAGCTTCTTTCTTCGGCGGGAGGGGAATGAGCAGTTCTTC CASSFFLRREGNEQFF
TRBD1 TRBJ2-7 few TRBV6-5 TGTGCCAGCAGTTACGGATCGGGACAGGGGGCCTACGAGCAGTACTTC CASSYGSGQGAYEQYF
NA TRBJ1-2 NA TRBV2 TGTGCCAGCAGGGGGGCAGTAAGTAACTATGGCTACACCTTC CASRGAVSNYGYTF
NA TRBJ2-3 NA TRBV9 TGTGCCAGCAGGAGGGCGGGGTCAGATACGCAGTATTTT CASRRAGSDTQYF